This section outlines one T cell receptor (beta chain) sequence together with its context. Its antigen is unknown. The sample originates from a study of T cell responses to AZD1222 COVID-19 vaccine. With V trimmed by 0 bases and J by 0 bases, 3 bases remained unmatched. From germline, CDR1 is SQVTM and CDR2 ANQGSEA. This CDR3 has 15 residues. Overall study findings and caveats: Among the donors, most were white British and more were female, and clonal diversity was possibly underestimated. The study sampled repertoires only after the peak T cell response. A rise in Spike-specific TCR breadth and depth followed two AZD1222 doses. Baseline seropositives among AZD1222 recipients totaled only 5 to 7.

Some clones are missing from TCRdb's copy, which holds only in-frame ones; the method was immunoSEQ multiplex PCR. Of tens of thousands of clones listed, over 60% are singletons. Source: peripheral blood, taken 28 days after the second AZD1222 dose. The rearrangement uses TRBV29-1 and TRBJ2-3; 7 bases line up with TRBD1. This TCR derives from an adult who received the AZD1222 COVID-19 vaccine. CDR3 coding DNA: TGCAGCGTTGAAGAGGGACAGACTAGCACAGATACGCAGTATTTT. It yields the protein CSVEEGQTSTDTQYF.